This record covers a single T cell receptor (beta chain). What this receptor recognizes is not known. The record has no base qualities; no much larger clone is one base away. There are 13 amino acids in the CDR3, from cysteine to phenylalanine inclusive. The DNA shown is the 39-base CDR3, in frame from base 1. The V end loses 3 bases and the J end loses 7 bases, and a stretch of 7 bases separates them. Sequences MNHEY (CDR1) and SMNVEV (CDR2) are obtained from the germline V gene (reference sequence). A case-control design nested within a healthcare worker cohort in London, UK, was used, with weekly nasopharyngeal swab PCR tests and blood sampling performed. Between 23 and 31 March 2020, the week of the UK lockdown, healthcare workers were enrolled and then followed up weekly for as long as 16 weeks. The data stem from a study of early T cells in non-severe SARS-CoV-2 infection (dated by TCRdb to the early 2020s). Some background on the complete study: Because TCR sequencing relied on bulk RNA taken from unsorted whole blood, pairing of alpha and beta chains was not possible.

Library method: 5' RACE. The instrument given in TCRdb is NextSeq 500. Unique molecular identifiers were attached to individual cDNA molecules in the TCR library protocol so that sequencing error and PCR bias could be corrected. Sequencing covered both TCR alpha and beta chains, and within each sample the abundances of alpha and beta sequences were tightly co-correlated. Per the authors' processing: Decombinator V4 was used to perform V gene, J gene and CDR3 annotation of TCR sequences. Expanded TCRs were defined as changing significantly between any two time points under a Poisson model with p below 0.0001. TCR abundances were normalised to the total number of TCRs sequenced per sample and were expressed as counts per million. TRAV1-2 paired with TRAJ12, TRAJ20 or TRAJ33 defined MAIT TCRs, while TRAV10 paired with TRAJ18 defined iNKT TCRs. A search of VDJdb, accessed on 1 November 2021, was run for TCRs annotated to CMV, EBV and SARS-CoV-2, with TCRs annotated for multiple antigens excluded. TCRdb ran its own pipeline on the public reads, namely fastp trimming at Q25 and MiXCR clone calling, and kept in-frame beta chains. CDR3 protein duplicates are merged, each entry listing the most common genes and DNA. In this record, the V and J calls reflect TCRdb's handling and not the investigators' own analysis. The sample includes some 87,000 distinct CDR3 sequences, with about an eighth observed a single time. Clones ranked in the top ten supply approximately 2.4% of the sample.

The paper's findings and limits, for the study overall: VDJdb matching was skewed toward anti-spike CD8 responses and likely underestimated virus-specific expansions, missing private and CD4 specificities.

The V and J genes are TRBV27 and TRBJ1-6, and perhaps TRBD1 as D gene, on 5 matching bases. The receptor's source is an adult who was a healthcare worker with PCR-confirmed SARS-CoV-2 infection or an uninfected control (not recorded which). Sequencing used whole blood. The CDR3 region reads CASSFQGNSPLHF. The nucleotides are TGTGCCAGCAGTTTTCAGGGAAATTCACCCCTCCACTTT.